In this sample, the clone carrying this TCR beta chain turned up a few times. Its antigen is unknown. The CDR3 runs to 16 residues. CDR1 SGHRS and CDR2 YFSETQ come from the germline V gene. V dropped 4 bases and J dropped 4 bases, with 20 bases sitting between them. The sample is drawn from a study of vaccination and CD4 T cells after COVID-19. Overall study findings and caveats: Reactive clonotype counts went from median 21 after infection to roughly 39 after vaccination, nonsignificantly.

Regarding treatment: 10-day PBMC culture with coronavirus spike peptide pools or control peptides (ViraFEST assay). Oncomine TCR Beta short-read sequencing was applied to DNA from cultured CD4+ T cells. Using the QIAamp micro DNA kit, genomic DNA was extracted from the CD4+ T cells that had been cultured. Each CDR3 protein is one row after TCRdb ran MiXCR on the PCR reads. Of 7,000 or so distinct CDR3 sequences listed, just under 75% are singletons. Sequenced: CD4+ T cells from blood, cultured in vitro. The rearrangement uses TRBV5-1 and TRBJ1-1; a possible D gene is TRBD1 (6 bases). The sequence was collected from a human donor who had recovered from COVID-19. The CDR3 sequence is CASSADPNRVGTEAFF. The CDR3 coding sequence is TGCGCCAGCAGCGCGGACCCAAACAGGGTAGGCACTGAAGCTTTCTTT.